These 22 T cell receptor beta chains came from one sample sequenced in a study of PD-L1 blockade in urothelial cancer. Sequencing used immunoSEQ multiplex PCR; TCRdb keeps in-frame clones, though not all of them. The data hold approximately 51,000 clones, with 75% to 90% observed a single time. This material consisted of PBMCs, taken around atezolizumab (anti-PD-L1) treatment. The receptors originated from a man in his sixties with urothelial cancer.

The J gene is TRBJ2-5, the V gene TRBV6-6; D unclear. The DNA end is a closer match to TRBJ2-7, so the J assignment may be wrong. The CDR3 spans 15 residues. CDR1 is MNHNY and CDR2 is SVGAGI in the germline V gene (reference sequence). DNA for the CDR3: TGTGCCAGCAGTTACCACCACGTCGTATCCTACGAGCAGTACTTC. This translates into CASSYHHVVSYEQYF.

This chain links TRBV7-2 with TRBJ2-7; no reliable D call. The CDR3 sequence is 13 residues long. Germline-derived CDR1 and CDR2 are SGHTA and FQGNSA. The V end was cut by 2 bases, the J end by 0 bases, with 5 bases between. The CDR3 loop reads CASSLSVSYEQYF. Written as DNA, the CDR3 is TGTGCCAGCAGCTTATCAGTCTCCTACGAGCAGTACTTC.

J is TRBJ1-6 and V is TRBV30, with D unclear. CDR1 is GTSNPN, CDR2 SVGIG, per germline (reference sequence). The V gene lost 0 bases and the J gene lost 8 bases, with 17 bases spanning the gap. This CDR3 has 16 residues. CDR3 sequence: CAWSVKRIDRDSPLHF. For the CDR3, the DNA is TGTGCCTGGAGTGTAAAAAGAATAGATCGCGATTCACCCCTCCACTTT. The full variable domain, in which reference TRBV30 and TRBJ1-6 provide the parts outside the CDR3, is SQTIHQWPATLVQPVGSPLSLECTVEGTSNPNLYWYRQAAGRGLQLLFYSVGIGQISSEVPQNLSASRPQDRQFILSSKKLLLSDSGFYLCAWSVKRIDRDSPLHFGNGTRLTVT.

This clone was observed once. The gene calls are TRBV9 and TRBJ2-3; tentatively, D is TRBD2 (5 bases). The CDR3 contains 14 residues. V was clipped by 4 bases and J by 0 bases, with 9 bases between them. Germline CDR1 is SGDLS and CDR2 is YYNGEE. CDR3: CASSPRTSTDTQYF. The CDR3 DNA sequence: TGTGCCAGCAGCCCTCGGACTAGCACAGATACGCAGTATTTT. Full variable domain (missing parts from reference TRBV9 and TRBJ2-3): DSGVTQTPKHLITATGQRVTLRCSPRSGDLSVYWYQQSLDQGLQFLIQYYNGEERAKGNILERFSAQQFPDLHSELNLSSLELGDSALYFCASSPRTSTDTQYFGPGTRLTVL.

The chain employs TRBV18 and TRBJ1-4, with TRBD1 matching over 8 bases. Germline loops: CDR1 KGHSH, CDR2 LQKENI. Trimming took 3 bases from V and 7 from J; bases not matched to a gene: 7. This CDR3 spans 15 amino acids. Here the CDR3 reads CASSPSGTGGEKLFF. The CDR3 nucleotides are TGTGCCAGCTCACCGTCCGGGACAGGAGGTGAAAAACTGTTTTTT.

The chain combines TRBV5-1 with TRBJ1-1, with D perhaps TRBD1 (6 bases). Trimming removed 6 bases from V and 4 bases from J, with 13 bases in between. The CDR3 is made up of 13 amino acids. The germline gives CDR1 SGHRS, CDR2 YFSETQ. CDR3 sequence: CASTWEGVTEAFF. The CDR3 DNA reads as TGCGCCAGCACCTGGGAGGGGGTCACTGAAGCTTTCTTT.

The chain carries TRBV5-1 and TRBJ2-5; D is possibly TRBD2 (5 bases). CDR1 is SGHRS, CDR2 YFSETQ, per germline. Trimming shortened V by 6 bases and J by 0 bases, and 9 bases separated the two germline ends. The CDR3 has 13 residues. In DNA, the CDR3 is TGCGCCAGCACATCCGGGAACCAAGAGACCCAGTACTTC. Encoded protein: CASTSGNQETQYF.

This clone has just a few counts. The rearrangement joins TRBV2 to TRBJ2-2; D is unclear. This CDR3 has 13 residues. The germline V and J ends were trimmed by 5 bases and 1 base, with 5 bases remaining between them. Germline loops: CDR1 SNHLY, CDR2 FYNNEI. CDR3 DNA sequence: TGTGCCAGCAGTACTTTGAACACCGGGGAGCTGTTTTTT. As protein: CASSTLNTGELFF.

The rearrangement uses TRBV28 and TRBJ2-2, with TRBD1 identical over 8 bases. Germline assignment: CDR1 MDHEN and CDR2 SYDVKM. V lost 7 bases and J lost 6; bases outside the gene matches: 7. The CDR3 has 14 residues. The CDR3 DNA follows: TGTGCCAGCAAAGACAGGGGTAACGCCGGGGAGCTGTTTTTT. Translating it yields CASKDRGNAGELFF.

V is TRBV6-5 and J is TRBJ2-2, with D maybe TRBD2 (5 bases). CDR1 and CDR2 (germline): MNHEY, SVGAGI. The CDR3 is 14 amino acids. Trimming took off 4 bases at V and 5 bases at J, with 11 bases between the two ends. CDR3 protein: CASSSGQRTGELFF. The CDR3 coding sequence is TGTGCCAGCAGTTCTGGCCAGCGGACCGGGGAGCTGTTTTTT.

The chain uses TRBV6-6 and TRBJ2-2, with D possibly being TRBD2 (6 bases). The CDR3 is made up of 15 amino acids. V was pared by 6 bases and J by 6 bases, with 17 bases between. From germline, CDR1 is MNHNY and CDR2 SVGAGI (reference sequence). The CDR3, as DNA: TGTGCCAGCAGGGCCGGGACTCGTCTGTCCGGGGAGCTGTTTTTT. It specifies CASRAGTRLSGELFF.

The V call is TRBV7-8, the J call TRBJ2-2, with D tentatively TRBD2 (6 bases). The CDR3 runs to 18 residues. Germline lookup yields CDR1 SGHVS and CDR2 FQNEAQ. V lost 5 bases to trimming and J lost 0 bases, with 19 bases between them. The CDR3 DNA sequence: TGTGCCAGCAGCCAACGACGGAAGGGACTGACGAACACCGGGGAGCTGTTTTTT. It specifies CASSQRRKGLTNTGELFF.

This sequence joins TRBV11-1 and TRBJ2-7, with 8 bases identical to TRBD2. The CDR3 is 15 residues long. V lost 1 base to trimming and J lost 2 bases; unmatched junction nucleotides: 4. Per the germline V gene, CDR1 is SGHAT and CDR2 is FQDESV (reference sequence). CDR3 region: CASSLGTSFPYEQYF. The DNA for the CDR3 is TGTGCCAGCAGCTTAGGGACTAGCTTTCCCTACGAGCAGTACTTC.

The J gene is TRBJ2-1, the V gene TRBV6-4; 12 positions match TRBD2. The germline gives CDR1 MRHNA, CDR2 SNTAGT. CDR3 length equals 15 residues. V lost 2 bases, J lost 5 bases, and 1 base stayed unmatched. CDR3 nucleotides: TGTGCCAGCAGTGACAGACTAGCGGGGGACAATGAGCAGTTCTTC. Protein sequence: CASSDRLAGDNEQFF.

The chain employs TRBV6-6 and TRBJ1-5, with no clear D. The V gene's germline CDR1 is MNHNY and CDR2 SVGAGI (reference sequence). The CDR3 consists of 16 residues. V was trimmed by 5 bases and J by 0 bases, leaving 14 bases between them. CDR3 sequence (DNA): TGTGCCAGCAGTCCCGGACTTTATAATAGCAATCAGCCCCAGCATTTT. Its translation is CASSPGLYNSNQPQHF.

V is TRBV7-6 and J is TRBJ1-1; possible D gene TRBD1, 5 bases. Germline values: CDR1 SGHVS, CDR2 FNYEAQ. This CDR3 has 13 amino acids. Deletions cut 7 bases from V and 0 bases from J, with 9 bases between. The CDR3 nucleotides read TGTGCCAGCACCCCGACAGTGAACACTGAAGCTTTCTTT. Protein sequence: CASTPTVNTEAFF.

The chain carries TRBV4-1 and TRBJ1-2; TRBD1 matches 8 bases. J lost 0 bases, V lost 5 bases, and 2 bases had no gene match. Germline-derived CDR1 and CDR2 are MGHRA and YSYEKL. This CDR3 has 14 amino acids. The CDR3 region is CASSSTGANYGYTF. The DNA of the CDR3 is TGCGCCAGCAGCTCGACAGGGGCTAACTATGGCTACACCTTC.

The chain carries TRBV25-1 and TRBJ2-4, with 8 bases lining up with TRBD1. Looked up from germline, CDR1 is MGHDK and CDR2 is SYGVNS. The CDR3 extends over 16 amino acids. V lost 6 bases and J lost 1; bases outside the gene matches: 8. CDR3 coding DNA: TGTGCCAGCAGCGACAATAGACAGGGGGCCAAAAACATTCAGTACTTC. Translation: CASSDNRQGAKNIQYF.

This clone showed up just a few times. The junction differs from germline at one of its ends, possibly a read error. The rearrangement joins TRBV7-7 to TRBJ1-1, with D possibly matching TRBD1 (5 bases). This CDR3 spans 13 amino acids. The germline gives CDR1 SSHAT, CDR2 FNYEAQ (reference sequence). The CDR3 DNA reads as TGTGCTAGCAGCTTAGGTCATGACAGTGAAGCTTTCTTT. It encodes CASSLGHDSEAFF.

The V call is TRBV2, the J call TRBJ2-7; D remains ambiguous. CDR1 and CDR2 (germline): SNHLY, FYNNEI. This CDR3 is 11 amino acids long. Trimming left V 6 bases short and J 1 base short, with 4 bases between. In DNA, the CDR3 is TGTGCCAGCAGAGCGTCCTACGAGCAGTACTTC. The encoded protein is CASRASYEQYF.

The chain recombines TRBV5-1 with TRBJ2-1; tentative D call: TRBD2 (6 bases). Germline CDR1 is SGHRS and CDR2 is YFSETQ. The CDR3 loop spans 16 amino acids. Trimming shortened V by 7 bases and J by 8 bases, and 25 bases separated the two germline ends. CDR3 nucleotide sequence: TGCGCCAGCTCCCTCGGTGCGGGATTTCTTCTCGATGAGCAGTTCTTC. Its translation is CASSLGAGFLLDEQFF.

The V and J genes are TRBV6-1 and TRBJ1-1, with 12 bases identical to TRBD1. Trimming removed 5 bases from V and 6 bases from J; junction bases left unmatched: 7. The CDR3 is made up of 15 amino acids. From germline, CDR1 is MNHNS and CDR2 SASEGT. The CDR3 spells CASSKPGQGAAEAFF. DNA of the CDR3: TGTGCCAGCAGTAAACCGGGACAGGGGGCCGCTGAAGCTTTCTTT.